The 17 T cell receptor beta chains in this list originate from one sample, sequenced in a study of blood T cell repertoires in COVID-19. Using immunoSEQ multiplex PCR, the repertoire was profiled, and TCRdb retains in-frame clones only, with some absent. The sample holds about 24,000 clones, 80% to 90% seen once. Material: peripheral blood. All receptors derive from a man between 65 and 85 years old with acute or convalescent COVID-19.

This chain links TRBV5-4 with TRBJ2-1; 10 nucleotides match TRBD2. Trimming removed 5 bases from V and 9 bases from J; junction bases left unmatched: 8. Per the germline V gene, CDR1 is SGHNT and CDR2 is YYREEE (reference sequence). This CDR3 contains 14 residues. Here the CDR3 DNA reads TGTGCCAGCAGAGCGGGGGGGCACCCGGGTGAGCAGTTCTTC. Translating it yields CASRAGGHPGEQFF.

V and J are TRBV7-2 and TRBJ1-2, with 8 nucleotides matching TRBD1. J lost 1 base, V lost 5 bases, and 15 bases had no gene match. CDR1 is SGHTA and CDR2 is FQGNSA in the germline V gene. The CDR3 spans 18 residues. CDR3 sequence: CASSITGGSGVINYGYTF. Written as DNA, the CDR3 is TGTGCCAGCAGCATTACAGGGGGGAGTGGGGTAATTAACTATGGCTACACCTTC.

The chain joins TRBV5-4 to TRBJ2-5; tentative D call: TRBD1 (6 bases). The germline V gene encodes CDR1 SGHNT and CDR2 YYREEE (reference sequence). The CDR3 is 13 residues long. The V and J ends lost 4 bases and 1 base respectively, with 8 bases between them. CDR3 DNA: TGTGCCAGCAGCGCGGACAGCCAAGAGACCCAGTACTTC. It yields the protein CASSADSQETQYF.

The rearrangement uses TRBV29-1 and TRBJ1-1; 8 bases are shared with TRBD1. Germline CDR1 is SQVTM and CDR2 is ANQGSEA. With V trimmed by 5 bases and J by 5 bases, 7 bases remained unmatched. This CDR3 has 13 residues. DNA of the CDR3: TGCAGCGTTACCAGGGGGCTCGGAACTGAAGCTTTCTTT. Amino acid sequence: CSVTRGLGTEAFF.

As DNA, the CDR3 is TGCAGCGTTGACCGACAGGGAACTGAAGCTTTCTTT. It encodes CSVDRQGTEAFF. The chain recombines TRBV29-1 with TRBJ1-1; TRBD1 agrees at 7 bases. Germline V gene sequence: CDR1 SQVTM, CDR2 ANQGSEA. V shed 3 bases and J 5 bases; nucleotides not matched to a gene: 3. The CDR3 loop spans 12 amino acids.

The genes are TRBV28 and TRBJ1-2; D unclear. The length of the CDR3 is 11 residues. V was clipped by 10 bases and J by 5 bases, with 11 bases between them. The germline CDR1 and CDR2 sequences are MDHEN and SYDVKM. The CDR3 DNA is TGTGCCACCTCAAGACTGTATGGCTACACCTTC. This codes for CATSRLYGYTF.

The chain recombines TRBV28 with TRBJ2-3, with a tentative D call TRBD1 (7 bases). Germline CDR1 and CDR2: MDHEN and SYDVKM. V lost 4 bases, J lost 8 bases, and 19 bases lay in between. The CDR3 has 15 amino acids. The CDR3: CASSSGTSQGGTQYF. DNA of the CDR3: TGTGCCAGCAGTTCTGGGACTTCCCAGGGGGGTACGCAGTATTTT.

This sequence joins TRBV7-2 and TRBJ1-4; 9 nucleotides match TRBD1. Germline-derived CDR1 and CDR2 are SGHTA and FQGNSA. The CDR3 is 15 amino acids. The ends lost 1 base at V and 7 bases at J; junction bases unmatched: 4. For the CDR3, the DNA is TGTGCCAGCAGCTTAGACAGGGGGCGAGGTGAAAAACTGTTTTTT. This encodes CASSLDRGRGEKLFF.

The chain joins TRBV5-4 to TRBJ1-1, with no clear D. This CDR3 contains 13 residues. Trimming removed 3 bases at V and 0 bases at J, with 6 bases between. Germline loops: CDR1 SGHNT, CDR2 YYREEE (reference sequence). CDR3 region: CASSSLLNTEAFF. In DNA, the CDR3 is TGTGCCAGCAGCTCCCTATTGAACACTGAAGCTTTCTTT.

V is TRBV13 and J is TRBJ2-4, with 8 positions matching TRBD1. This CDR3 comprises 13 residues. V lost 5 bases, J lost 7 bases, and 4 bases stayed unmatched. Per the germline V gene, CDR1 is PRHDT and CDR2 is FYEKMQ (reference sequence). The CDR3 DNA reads TGTGCCAGCAGCCAGGGACAGGCCAACATTCAGTACTTC. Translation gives CASSQGQANIQYF.

CDR3 nucleotides: TGTGCCAGCAGCCAAGGACAGCAAAACATTCAGTACTTC. It specifies CASSQGQQNIQYF. V usage is TRBV7-8 and J usage is TRBJ2-4, with D maybe TRBD1 (6 bases). The CDR3 length is 13 residues. Trimming pared 5 bases from V and 5 bases from J, leaving 10 bases between. Per germline, CDR1 SGHVS and CDR2 FQNEAQ.

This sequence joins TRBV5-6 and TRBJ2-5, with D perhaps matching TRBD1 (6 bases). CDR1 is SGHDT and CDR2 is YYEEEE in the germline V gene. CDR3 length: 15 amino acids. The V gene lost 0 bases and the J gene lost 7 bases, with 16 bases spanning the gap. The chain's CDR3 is CASSLGPAGAGTQYF. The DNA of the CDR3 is TGTGCCAGCAGCTTGGGTCCGGCAGGGGCGGGGACCCAGTACTTC.

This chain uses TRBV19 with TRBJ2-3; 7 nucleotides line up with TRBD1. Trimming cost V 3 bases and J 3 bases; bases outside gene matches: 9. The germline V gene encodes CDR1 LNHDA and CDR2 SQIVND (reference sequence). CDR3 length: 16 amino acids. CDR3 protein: CASSIPQRGQTDTQYF. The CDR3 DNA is TGTGCCAGTAGTATCCCCCAGAGGGGGCAGACAGATACGCAGTATTTT.

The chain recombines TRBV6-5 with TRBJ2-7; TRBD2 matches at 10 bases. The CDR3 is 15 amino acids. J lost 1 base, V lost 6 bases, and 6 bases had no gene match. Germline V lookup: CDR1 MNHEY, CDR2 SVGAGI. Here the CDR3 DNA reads TGTGCCAGCAGAGTAGCGGGAGGCCGTTCCTACGAGCAGTACTTC. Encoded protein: CASRVAGGRSYEQYF.

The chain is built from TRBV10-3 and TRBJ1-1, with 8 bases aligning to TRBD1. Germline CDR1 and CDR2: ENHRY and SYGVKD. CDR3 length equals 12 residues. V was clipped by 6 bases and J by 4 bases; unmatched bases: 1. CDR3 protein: CAISDRGTEAFF. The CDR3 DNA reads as TGTGCCATCAGCGACAGGGGCACTGAAGCTTTCTTT.

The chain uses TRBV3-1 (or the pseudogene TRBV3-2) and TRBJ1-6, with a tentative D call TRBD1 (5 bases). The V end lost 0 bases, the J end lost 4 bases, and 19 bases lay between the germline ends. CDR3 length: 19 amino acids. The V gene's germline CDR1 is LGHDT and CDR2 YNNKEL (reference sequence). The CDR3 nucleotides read TGTGCCAGCAGCCAAGATAAGGCTCAAGGCGGGGGGTATAATTCACCCCTCCACTTT. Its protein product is CASSQDKAQGGGYNSPLHF.

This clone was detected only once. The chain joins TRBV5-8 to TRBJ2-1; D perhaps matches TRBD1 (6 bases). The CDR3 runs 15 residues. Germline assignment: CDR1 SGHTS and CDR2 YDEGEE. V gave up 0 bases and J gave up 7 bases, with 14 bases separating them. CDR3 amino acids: CASSLAGWQGNEQFF. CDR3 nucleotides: TGTGCCAGCAGCTTGGCCGGGTGGCAGGGGAATGAGCAGTTCTTC.